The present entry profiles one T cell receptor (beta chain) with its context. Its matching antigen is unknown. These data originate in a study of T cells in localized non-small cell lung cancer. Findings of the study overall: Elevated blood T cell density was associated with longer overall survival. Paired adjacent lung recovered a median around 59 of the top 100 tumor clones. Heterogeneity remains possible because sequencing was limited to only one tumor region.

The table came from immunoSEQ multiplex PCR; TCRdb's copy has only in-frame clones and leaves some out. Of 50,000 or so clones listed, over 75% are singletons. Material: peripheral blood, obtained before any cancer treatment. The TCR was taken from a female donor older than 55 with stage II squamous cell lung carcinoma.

CDR3 sequence (DNA): TGCAGCGTTGATGGACAGGGGCTAGGCGGCTACACCTTC. Translating it yields CSVDGQGLGGYTF. J is TRBJ1-2 and V is TRBV29-1; 9 nucleotides align to TRBD1. Germline loops: CDR1 SQVTM, CDR2 ANQGSEA. Unmatched junction bases numbered 7, after V lost 3 bases and J lost 8 bases. This CDR3 comprises 13 residues.